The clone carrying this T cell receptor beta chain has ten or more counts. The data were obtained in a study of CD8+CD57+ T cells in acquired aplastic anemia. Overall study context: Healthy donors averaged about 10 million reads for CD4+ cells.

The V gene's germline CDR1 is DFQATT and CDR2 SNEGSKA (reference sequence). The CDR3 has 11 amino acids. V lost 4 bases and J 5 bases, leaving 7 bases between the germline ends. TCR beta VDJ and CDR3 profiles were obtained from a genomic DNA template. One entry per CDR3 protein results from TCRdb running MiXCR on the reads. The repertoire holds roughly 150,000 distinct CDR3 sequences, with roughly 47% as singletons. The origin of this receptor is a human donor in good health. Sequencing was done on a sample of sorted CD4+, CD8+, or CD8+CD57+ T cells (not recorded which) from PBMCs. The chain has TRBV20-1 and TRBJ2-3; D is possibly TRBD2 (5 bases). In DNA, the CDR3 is TGCAGTGCTAACGGGAAAGATACGCAGTATTTT. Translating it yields CSANGKDTQYF.